This T cell receptor (beta chain) originates from a study of T cell changes during pregnancy in multiple sclerosis. Only in-frame clones appear in the TCRdb table, and some are missing; sequencing was by immunoSEQ multiplex PCR. The table lists about 70,000 clones, about 93% of them singletons, with under 0.35% in the top ten. V dropped 3 bases and J dropped 4 bases, with 9 bases sitting between them. The CDR3 runs to 14 residues. Germline CDR1 reads KGHSH; CDR2 reads LQKENI. Here the sequenced sample was CD4+ T cells from peripheral blood mononuclear cells, taken after pregnancy. The TCR sequence derives from a female donor with multiple sclerosis, enrolled in a pregnancy study. This sequence joins TRBV18 and TRBJ2-2; D unclear. The CDR3: CASSPYESTGELFF. The DNA for the CDR3 is TGTGCCAGCTCACCTTACGAGAGCACCGGGGAGCTGTTTTTT.